This T cell receptor beta chain was recovered during a study of cytomegalovirus exposure and HLA in healthy donors. General study points: Association of a missense DCLRE1C variant with TCR beta V- and J-gene trimming was reported in a later analysis.

Participants comprised healthy donors of bone marrow. Worth noting for this clone: Antigen unknown.

The PCR made use of 60 Vbeta and 13 Jbeta primers. Sequencing used immunoSEQ multiplex PCR; TCRdb keeps in-frame clones, though not all of them. The sample yields 55,000 to 75,000 clones, approximately 72% seen once. Unmatched junction bases numbered 12, after V lost 0 bases and J lost 10 bases. Germline V gene sequence: CDR1 SGDLS, CDR2 YYNGEE. The length of the CDR3 is 16 residues. The chain recombines TRBV9 with TRBJ2-5; 10 bases are shared with TRBD2. The sequence derives from a woman aged 25 to 39 in good health and CMV-seropositive. The source material was PBMCs. Written as DNA, the CDR3 is TGTGCCAGCAGCGTAGGTAGCGGGAGGCCCGATGTGGACCAGTACTTC. As protein: CASSVGSGRPDVDQYF.